The clone carrying this TCR beta chain was recorded once. The ends were cut back, 3 bases at V and 2 bases at J, with 11 bases in the middle. Germline assignment: CDR1 LNHDA and CDR2 SQIVND (reference sequence). The CDR3 length is 14 residues. PCR used 60 Vbeta primers and 13 Jbeta primers. Clones were read by immunoSEQ multiplex PCR, and TCRdb kept only the in-frame ones, dropping some. This repertoire shows about 130,000 clones, about 63% found once; its top ten account for less than 2%. This sample is part of a study of cytomegalovirus exposure and HLA in healthy donors. Study-wide context: Previous work identified 95 million to 140 million unique TCR beta sequences from approximately 190 million T cells.

J is TRBJ2-7 and V is TRBV19, with D tentatively TRBD1 (6 bases). The receptor's source is a man between 25 and 39 years old in good health and CMV-seropositive. The sample taken for sequencing was PBMCs. DNA of the CDR3: TGTGCCAGTAGTATTTTACAGGGCCCCTACGAGCAGTACTTC. It is translated as CASSILQGPYEQYF.